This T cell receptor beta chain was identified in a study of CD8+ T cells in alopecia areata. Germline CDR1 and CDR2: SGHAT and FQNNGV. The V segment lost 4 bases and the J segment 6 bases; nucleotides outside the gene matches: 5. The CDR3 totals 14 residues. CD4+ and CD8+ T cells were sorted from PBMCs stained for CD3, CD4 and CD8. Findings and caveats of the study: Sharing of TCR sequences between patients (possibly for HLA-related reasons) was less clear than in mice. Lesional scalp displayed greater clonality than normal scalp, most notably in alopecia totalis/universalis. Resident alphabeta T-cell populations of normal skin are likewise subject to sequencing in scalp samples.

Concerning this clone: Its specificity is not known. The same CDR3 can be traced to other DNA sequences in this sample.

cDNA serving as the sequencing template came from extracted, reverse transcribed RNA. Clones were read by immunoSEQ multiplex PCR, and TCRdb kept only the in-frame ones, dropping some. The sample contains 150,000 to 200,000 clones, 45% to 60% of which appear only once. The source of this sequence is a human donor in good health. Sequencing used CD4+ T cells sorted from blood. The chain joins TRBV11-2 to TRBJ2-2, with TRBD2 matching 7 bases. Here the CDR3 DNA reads TGTGCCAGCAGCTCCACTGGGGGGGCCGGGGAGCTGTTTTTT. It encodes CASSSTGGAGELFF. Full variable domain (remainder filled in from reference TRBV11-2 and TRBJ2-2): EAGVAQSPRYKIIEKRQSVAFWCNPISGHATLYWYQQILGQGPKLLIQFQNNGVVDDSQLPKDRFSAERLKGVDSTLKIQPAKLEDSAVYLCASSSTGGAGELFFGEGSRLTVL.